Here is one TCR beta chain with its context. The table came from immunoSEQ multiplex PCR; TCRdb's copy has only in-frame clones and leaves some out. This table has around 79,000 clones, around nine tenths appearing once. These data come from a study of technical replicates of blood from several donors. The CDR3 runs 15 residues. Trimming at V came to 6 bases and at J to 3 bases, leaving 4 bases not matched to a gene. Germline CDR1 reads SNHLY; CDR2 reads FYNNEI. The chain joins TRBV2 to TRBJ2-1; 11 bases line up with TRBD2. The specimen sequenced was T cells isolated from PBMCs. The receptor's source is a human donor in good health. This CDR3 reads CASRAGLADYNEQFF. CDR3 coding DNA: TGTGCCAGCAGGGCGGGACTAGCGGACTACAATGAGCAGTTCTTC.